This TCR beta chain comes out of a study of vaccination and CD4 T cells after COVID-19. Study as a whole: Cells received overlapping spike peptides from SARS-CoV-2, HCoV-NL63, HCoV-OC43 and HCoV-229E as stimulation. Study-level points and caveats: Relatively few convalescent patients were studied; early post-infection timepoints were not included.

An Oncomine TCR Beta short-read assay was used to sequence the DNA from cultured CD4+ T cells. MiXCR, run by TCRdb on the PCR reads, gives a single entry per CDR3 protein. The top ten hold roughly 12% of the sample, which has some 11,000 distinct CDR3 sequences, 60% to 80% seen once. V was pared by 8 bases and J by 5 bases, with 21 bases between. This CDR3 region has 15 residues. Germline loops: CDR1 SNHLY, CDR2 FYNNEI. Treatment denoted: approximately 9-day PBMC culture with coronavirus spike peptide pools or control peptides (ViraFEST assay). With about 11 days of culture completed, CD4+ T cells were isolated by negative selection. This clonotype ranks as medium-sized. No antigen is known for it.

Source material: CD4+ T cells from blood, cultured in vitro. The rearrangement joins TRBV2 to TRBJ1-2; D not certain. This receptor was identified in a human donor who had recovered from COVID-19. This CDR3 reads CASQAHLTVQYGYTF. CDR3 DNA sequence: TGTGCCAGCCAAGCTCACCTCACAGTGCAATATGGCTACACCTTC.